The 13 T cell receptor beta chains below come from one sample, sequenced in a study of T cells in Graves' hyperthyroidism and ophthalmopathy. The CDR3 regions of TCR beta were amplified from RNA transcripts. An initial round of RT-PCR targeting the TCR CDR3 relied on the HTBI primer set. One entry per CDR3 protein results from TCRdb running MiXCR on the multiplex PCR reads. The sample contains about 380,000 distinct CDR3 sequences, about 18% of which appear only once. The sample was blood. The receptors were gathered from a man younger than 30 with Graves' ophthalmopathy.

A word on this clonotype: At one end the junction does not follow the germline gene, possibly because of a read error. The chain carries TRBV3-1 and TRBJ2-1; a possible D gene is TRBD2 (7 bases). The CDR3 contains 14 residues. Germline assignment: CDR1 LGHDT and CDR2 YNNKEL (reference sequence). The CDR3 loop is CASGLGGAYDEQFF. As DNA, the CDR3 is TGTGCCAGCGGGTTGGGGGGGGCCTACGATGAGCAGTTCTTC.

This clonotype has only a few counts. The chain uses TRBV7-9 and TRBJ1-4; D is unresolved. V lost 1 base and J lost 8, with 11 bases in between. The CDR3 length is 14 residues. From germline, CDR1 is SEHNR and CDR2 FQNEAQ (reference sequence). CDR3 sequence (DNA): TGTGCCAGCAGCTTAGATCAGCCCTACGAAAAACTGTTTTTT. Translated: CASSLDQPYEKLFF.

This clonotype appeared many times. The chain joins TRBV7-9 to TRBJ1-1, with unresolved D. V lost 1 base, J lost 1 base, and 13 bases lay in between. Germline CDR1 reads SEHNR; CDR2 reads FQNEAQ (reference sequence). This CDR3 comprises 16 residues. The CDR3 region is CASSLGPDRRNTEAFF. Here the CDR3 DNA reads TGTGCCAGCAGCTTAGGTCCAGACCGGAGGAACACTGAAGCTTTCTTT.

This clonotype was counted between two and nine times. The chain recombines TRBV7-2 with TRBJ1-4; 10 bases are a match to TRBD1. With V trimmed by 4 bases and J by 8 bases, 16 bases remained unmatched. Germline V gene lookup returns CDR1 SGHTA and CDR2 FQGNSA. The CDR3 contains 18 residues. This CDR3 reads CASSSPPGQGRTGEKLFF. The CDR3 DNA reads TGTGCCAGCAGCTCCCCTCCGGGACAGGGGCGAACAGGGGAAAAACTGTTTTTT.

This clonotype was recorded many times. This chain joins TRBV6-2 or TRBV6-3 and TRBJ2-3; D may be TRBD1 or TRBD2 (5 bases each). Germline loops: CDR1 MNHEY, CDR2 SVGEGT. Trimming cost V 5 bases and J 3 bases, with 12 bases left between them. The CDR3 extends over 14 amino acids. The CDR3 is CASSHRDPTDTQYF. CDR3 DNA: TGTGCCAGCAGTCACCGGGACCCAACAGATACGCAGTATTTT.

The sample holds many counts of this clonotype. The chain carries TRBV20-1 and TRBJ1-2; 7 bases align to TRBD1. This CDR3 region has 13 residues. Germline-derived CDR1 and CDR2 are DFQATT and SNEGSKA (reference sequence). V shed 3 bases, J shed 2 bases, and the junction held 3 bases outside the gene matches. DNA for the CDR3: TGCAGTGCTAGGCCGGGACAGAACTATGGCTACACCTTC. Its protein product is CSARPGQNYGYTF.

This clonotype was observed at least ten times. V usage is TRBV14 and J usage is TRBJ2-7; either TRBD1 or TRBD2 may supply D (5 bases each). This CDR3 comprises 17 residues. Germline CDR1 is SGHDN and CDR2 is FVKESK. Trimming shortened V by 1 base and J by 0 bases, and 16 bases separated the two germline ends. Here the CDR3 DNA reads TGTGCCAGCAGCCAAGGCCTCTTTGCCGGGACCTCCTACGAGCAGTACTTC. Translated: CASSQGLFAGTSYEQYF.

CDR3 in DNA: TGTGCCAGCACAGGGGCCCTCGGGAACATTCAGTACTTC. Its translation: CASTGALGNIQYF. The V and J genes are TRBV2 and TRBJ2-4, with D possibly TRBD1 on 6 matching bases. Trimming cost V 7 bases and J 7 bases, with 14 bases left between them. The germline V gene has CDR1 SNHLY and CDR2 FYNNEI. The CDR3 is 13 amino acids.

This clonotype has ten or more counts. The CDR3 loop reads CASSQGGGEVETQYF. The CDR3 bases are TGTGCCAGCAGCCAAGGGGGAGGGGAGGTAGAGACCCAGTACTTC. This chain links TRBV3-1 with TRBJ2-5, with 7 bases matching TRBD2. V was clipped by 1 base and J by 4 bases; unmatched bases: 6. This CDR3 spans 15 amino acids. The V gene's germline CDR1 is LGHDT and CDR2 YNNKEL (reference sequence).

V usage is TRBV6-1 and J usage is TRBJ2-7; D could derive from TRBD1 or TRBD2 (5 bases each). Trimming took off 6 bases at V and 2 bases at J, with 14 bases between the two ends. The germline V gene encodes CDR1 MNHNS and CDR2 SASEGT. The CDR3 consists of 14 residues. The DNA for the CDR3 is TGTGCCAGCAGCCAAATGAGGGGACCCTACGAGCAGTACTTC. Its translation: CASSQMRGPYEQYF.

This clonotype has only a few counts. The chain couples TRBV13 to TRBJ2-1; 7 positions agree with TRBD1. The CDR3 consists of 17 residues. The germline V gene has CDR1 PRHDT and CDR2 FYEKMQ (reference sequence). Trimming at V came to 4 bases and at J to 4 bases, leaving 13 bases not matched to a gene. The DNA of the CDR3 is TGTGCCAGCAGCTCTTACGGGGCCAGGGGGTCTTACAATGAGCAGTTCTTC. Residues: CASSSYGARGSYNEQFF.

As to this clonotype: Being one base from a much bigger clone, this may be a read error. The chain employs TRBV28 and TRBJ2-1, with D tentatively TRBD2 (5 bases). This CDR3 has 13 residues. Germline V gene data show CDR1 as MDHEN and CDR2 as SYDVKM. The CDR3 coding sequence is TGTGCCAGCGATGCCAGCGAGGGCAATGAGCAGCTCTTC. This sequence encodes CASDASEGNEQLF.

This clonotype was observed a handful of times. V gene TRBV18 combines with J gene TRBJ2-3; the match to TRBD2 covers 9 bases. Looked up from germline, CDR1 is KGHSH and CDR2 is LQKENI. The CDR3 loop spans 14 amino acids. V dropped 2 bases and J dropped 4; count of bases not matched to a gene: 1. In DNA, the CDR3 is TGTGCCAGCTCACCATTAGCGGGGGCAGATACGCAGTATTTT. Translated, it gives CASSPLAGADTQYF.